In its sample, the clone carrying this TCR beta chain was seen many times. Prior to thyroid surgery, none of the patients had received any treatment. This specimen comes from a study of metastatic and nonmetastatic thyroid tumors. TCRdb redid the clone calls on the PCR reads using MiXCR. In the table there are approximately 30,000 clones, around 7% of which are singletons. The sequencing sample was made of blood. This sequence originates from a female donor with papillary thyroid cancer or a benign thyroid nodule (not recorded which). Some clones in this sample may be carry-over from other donors' samples.

The CDR3 DNA follows: TGCAGTGCTAGAGATGGAGACAGACCGAATTCACCCCTCCACTTT. Translating gives CSARDGDRPNSPLHF. The genes are TRBV20-1 and TRBJ1-6, with D tentatively TRBD1 (5 bases). Trimming stripped 0 bases from V and 7 bases from J, with 13 bases between. Germline CDR1 is DFQATT and CDR2 is SNEGSKA (reference sequence). This CDR3 region has 15 residues.